This paragraph reports one T cell receptor (beta chain). Here immunoSEQ multiplex PCR was the method, and the copy in TCRdb shows in-frame clones only, minus some. Among around 65,000 clones, about 70% were seen once, and the ten largest hold about 14%. The sample belongs to a study of T cell responses to AZD1222 COVID-19 vaccine. The CDR3 contains 12 residues. The V end was cut by 4 bases, the J end by 4 bases, with 8 bases between. Germline CDR1 is SGHNT and CDR2 is YYREEE (reference sequence). This sequence originates from an adult in good health. This chain uses TRBV5-4 with TRBJ1-2; D gene uncertain. The source was peripheral blood, collected on day 0 of AZD1222 vaccination. The CDR3 sequence is CASSPHGYGYTF. CDR3 coding DNA: TGTGCCAGCAGCCCCCACGGCTATGGCTACACCTTC. Full variable domain (outside the CDR3, taken from reference TRBV5-4 and TRBJ1-2): ETGVTQSPTHLIKTRGQQVTLRCSSQSGHNTVSWYQQALGQGPQFIFQYYREEENGRGNFPPRFSGLQFPNYSSELNVNALELDDSALYLCASSPHGYGYTFGSGTRLTVV.